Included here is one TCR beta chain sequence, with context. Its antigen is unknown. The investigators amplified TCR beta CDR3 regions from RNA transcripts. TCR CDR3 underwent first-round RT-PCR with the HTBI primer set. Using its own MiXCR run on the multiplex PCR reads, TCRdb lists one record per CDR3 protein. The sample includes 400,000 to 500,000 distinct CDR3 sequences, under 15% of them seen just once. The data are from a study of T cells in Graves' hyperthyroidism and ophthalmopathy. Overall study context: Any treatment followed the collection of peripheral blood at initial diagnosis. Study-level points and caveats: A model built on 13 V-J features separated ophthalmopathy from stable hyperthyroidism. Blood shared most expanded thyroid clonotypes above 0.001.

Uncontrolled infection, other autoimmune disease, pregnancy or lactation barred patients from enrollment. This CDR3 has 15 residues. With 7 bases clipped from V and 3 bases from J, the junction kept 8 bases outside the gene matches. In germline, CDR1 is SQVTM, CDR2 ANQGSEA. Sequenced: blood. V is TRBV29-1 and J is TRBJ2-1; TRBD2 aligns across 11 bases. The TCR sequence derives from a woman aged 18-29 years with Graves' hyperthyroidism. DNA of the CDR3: TGCAGCGGTACCCTAGCGGGAGGCATCTACAATGAGCAGTTCTTC. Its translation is CSGTLAGGIYNEQFF.